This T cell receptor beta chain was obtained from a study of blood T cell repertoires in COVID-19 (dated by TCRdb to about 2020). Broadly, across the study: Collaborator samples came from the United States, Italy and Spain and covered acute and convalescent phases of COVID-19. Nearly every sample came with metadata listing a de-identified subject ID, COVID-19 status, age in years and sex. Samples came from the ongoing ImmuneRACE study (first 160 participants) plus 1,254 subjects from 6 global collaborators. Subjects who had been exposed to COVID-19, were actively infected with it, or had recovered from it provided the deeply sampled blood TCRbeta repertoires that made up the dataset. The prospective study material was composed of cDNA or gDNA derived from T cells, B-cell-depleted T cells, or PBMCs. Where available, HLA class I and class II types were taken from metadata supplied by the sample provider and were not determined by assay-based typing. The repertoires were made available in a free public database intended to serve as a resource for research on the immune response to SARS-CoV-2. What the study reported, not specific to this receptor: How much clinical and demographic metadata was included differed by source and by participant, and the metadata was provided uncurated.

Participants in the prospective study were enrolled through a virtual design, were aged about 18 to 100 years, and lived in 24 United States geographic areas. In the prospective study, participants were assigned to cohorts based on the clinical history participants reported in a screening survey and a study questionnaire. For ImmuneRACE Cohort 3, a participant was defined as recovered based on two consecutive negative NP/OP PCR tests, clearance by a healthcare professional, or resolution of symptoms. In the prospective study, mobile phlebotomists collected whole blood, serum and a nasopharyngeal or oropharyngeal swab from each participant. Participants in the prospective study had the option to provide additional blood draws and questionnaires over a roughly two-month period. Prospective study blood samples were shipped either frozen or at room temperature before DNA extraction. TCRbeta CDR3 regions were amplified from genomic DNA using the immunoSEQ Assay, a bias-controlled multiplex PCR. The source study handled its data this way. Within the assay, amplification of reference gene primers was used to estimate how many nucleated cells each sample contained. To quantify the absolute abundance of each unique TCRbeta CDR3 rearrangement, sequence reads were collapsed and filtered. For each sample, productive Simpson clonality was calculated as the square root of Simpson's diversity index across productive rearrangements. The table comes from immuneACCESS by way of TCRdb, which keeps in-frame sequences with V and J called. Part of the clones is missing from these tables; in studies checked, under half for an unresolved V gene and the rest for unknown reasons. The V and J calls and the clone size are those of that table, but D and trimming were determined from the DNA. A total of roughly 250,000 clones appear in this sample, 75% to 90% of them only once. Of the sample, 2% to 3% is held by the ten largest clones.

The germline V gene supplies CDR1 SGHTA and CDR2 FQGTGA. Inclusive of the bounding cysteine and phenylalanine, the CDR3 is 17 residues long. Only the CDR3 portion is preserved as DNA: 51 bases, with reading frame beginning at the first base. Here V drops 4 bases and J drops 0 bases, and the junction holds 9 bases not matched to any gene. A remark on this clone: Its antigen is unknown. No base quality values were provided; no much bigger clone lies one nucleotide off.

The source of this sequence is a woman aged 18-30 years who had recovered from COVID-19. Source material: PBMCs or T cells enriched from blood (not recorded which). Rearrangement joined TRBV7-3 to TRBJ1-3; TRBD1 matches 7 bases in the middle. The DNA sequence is TGTGCCAGCAGCTATACAGGGGCAGGCCTCTCTGGAAACACCATATATTTT. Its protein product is CASSYTGAGLSGNTIYF.